This T cell receptor beta chain was retrieved from a study of blood T cell repertoires in COVID-19. Across the study: Collection of acute and convalescent COVID-19 samples took place in the United States, Italy and Spain. PBMCs, B-cell-depleted T cells, or T cells provided the cDNA or gDNA that made up the material.

The Seattle patients joined while their infection was active and were tracked longitudinally afterward. The CDR3 has 11 residues. The V gene's germline CDR1 is MDHEN and CDR2 SYDVKM. V was pared by 5 bases and J by 2 bases, with 4 bases between. Original methodology: It was from reference gene primer amplification that nucleated cell counts were estimated. TCRdb's copy holds only in-frame clones and misses some; the assay was immunoSEQ multiplex PCR. Clonal size and the V and J genes are those of that table, whereas D and trimming came from the DNA. The top ten hold roughly a tenth of the sample, which has some 260,000 clones, 80% to 90% seen once.

The sample taken for sequencing was peripheral blood. This receptor was taken from a woman aged 70-85 years with COVID-19, enrolled during active disease. This chain uses TRBV28 with TRBJ2-7; D is unresolved. This CDR3 reads CASSNTYEQYF. CDR3 sequence (DNA): TGTGCCAGCAGTAATACCTACGAGCAGTACTTC.